A single sample is the source of the 26 T cell receptor beta chains below, sequenced in a study of metastatic and nonmetastatic thyroid tumors (TCRdb year 2020). The library was obtained by PCR. TCRdb lists the instrument as Illumina HiSeq 4000. TCRdb reprocessed the public reads (quality trimming at Q25 with fastp, clone calling with MiXCR) and kept in-frame beta chains. Across this sample there are thousands of clones, with 33% seen only once. The ten most abundant clones make up 35% to 40% of the sample. No patient had received any treatment before thyroid surgery. The sample taken for sequencing was adjacent normal tissue. These receptors were obtained from a male donor with papillary thyroid cancer or a benign thyroid nodule (not recorded which). Some clones in this sample may be carry-over from other donors' samples.

This clone was seen just once. This rearrangement joins TRBV20-1 to TRBJ1-5; 8 bases are shared with TRBD1. Germline V gene data show CDR1 as DFQATT and CDR2 as SNEGSKA (reference sequence). The CDR3 runs 14 residues. V lost 6 bases and J lost 6; bases outside the gene matches: 10. This CDR3 is CSASTETGAQPQHF. CDR3 sequence (DNA): TGCAGTGCCTCCACCGAGACAGGGGCTCAGCCCCAGCATTTT.

This clone is medium-sized within its sample. The chain recombines TRBV15 with TRBJ2-4; 7 bases agree with TRBD1. V was pared by 6 bases and J by 8 bases, with 7 bases of the junction left unmatched. This CDR3 is 13 amino acids long. Germline assignment: CDR1 LNHNV and CDR2 YYDKDF (reference sequence). The CDR3: CATSQFTGDIQYF. The CDR3 bases are TGTGCCACCAGTCAGTTTACAGGGGACATTCAGTACTTC. The variable domain in full, with the rest retrieved from reference TRBV15 and TRBJ2-4, is DAMVIQNPRYQVTQFGKPVTLSCSQTLNHNVMYWYQQKSSQAPKLLFHYYDKDFNNEADTPDNFQSRRPNTSFCFLDIRSPGLGDTAMYLCATSQFTGDIQYFGAGTRLSVL.

This chain links TRBV19 with TRBJ1-2; the D is unclear. V gave up 5 bases and J gave up 2 bases, with 15 bases separating them. Germline values: CDR1 LNHDA, CDR2 SQIVND (reference sequence). CDR3 length: 15 amino acids. The CDR3 region has the DNA TGTGCCAGTAGTCAGGACCACACGGCCAACTATGGCTACACCTTC. It yields the protein CASSQDHTANYGYTF.

This clone was counted between two and nine times. The chain couples TRBV12-3 or TRBV12-4 to TRBJ2-1; 10 positions match TRBD2. The CDR3 spans 12 residues. V lost 6 bases, J lost 10 bases, and 3 bases stayed unmatched. The CDR3 nucleotides read TGTGCCAGCAGACTAGCGGGGAGGGAGCAGTTCTTC. Translated: CASRLAGREQFF.

This clone was found a few times. The chain joins TRBV19 to TRBJ1-2; a possible D gene is TRBD1 (6 bases). The ends were cut back, 6 bases at V and 4 bases at J, with 12 bases in the middle. Germline assignment: CDR1 LNHDA and CDR2 SQIVND (reference sequence). There are 13 residues in the CDR3. The DNA of the CDR3 is TGTGCCAGTAGCCGACAGGAGACCTATGGCTACACCTTC. It encodes CASSRQETYGYTF.

A few counts support this clone. Its ends do not fully match the called genes, so a read error is possible. The DNA for the CDR3 is TGTGCCAGCAGTGAAACTGTGGACAGTCCAGAAAAAGCTTTATTT. Amino acids: CASSETVDSPEKALF. This rearrangement joins TRBV6-1 to TRBJ1-1, with a tentative D call TRBD1 (6 bases). The CDR3 loop spans 15 amino acids. Per germline, CDR1 MNHNS and CDR2 SASEGT.

This chain uses TRBV6-1 with TRBJ2-7, with TRBD2 as a possible D gene (7 bases). CDR3 length equals 16 residues. V was pared by 3 bases and J by 2 bases, with 17 bases between. Germline CDR1 and CDR2: MNHNS and SASEGT. The DNA of the CDR3 is TGTGCCAGCAGTGACCCCAAGGGGGGGGCCGCCTACGAGCAGTACTTC. Translated, it gives CASSDPKGGAAYEQYF.

This clone has ten or more counts. V is TRBV19 and J is TRBJ1-2; perhaps TRBD1 as D (6 bases). CDR1 and CDR2 (germline): LNHDA, SQIVND (reference sequence). The V gene lost 7 bases and the J gene lost 3 bases, with 12 bases spanning the gap. This CDR3 has 13 residues. The DNA of the CDR3 is TGTGCCAGTATACAGGGCGCGGACTATGGCTACACCTTC. Its translation is CASIQGADYGYTF.

This clone has a handful of counts. The chain carries TRBV7-9 and TRBJ2-7; D may match TRBD1 or TRBD2 (5 bases each). V shed 3 bases and J shed 2 bases, with 14 bases lying between them. The V gene's germline CDR1 is SEHNR and CDR2 FQNEAQ (reference sequence). The CDR3 loop spans 15 amino acids. The CDR3, as DNA: TGTGCCAGCAGCTTGGGACCGGGTCCTGCCTACGAGCAGTACTTC. Translating it yields CASSLGPGPAYEQYF.

This rearrangement joins TRBV29-1 to TRBJ2-3; D ambiguous. Per germline, CDR1 SQVTM and CDR2 ANQGSEA. Trimming cost V 0 bases and J 0 bases, with 16 bases left between them. The CDR3 covers 17 residues. CDR3 DNA sequence: TGCAGCGTTGAAGACCCCGAAAACTGGGGTAGCACAGATACGCAGTATTTT. Amino acid sequence: CSVEDPENWGSTDTQYF.

This clone appeared many times. The chain recombines TRBV9 with TRBJ1-2; D not resolved. V gave up 4 bases and J gave up 7 bases, with 11 bases separating them. This CDR3 is built from 12 residues. In germline, CDR1 is SGDLS, CDR2 YYNGEE. The CDR3 region has the DNA TGTGCCAGCAGCCAAGAGGACGGTGGCTACACCTTC. This translates into CASSQEDGGYTF.

As concerns this clone: The junction shows a germline mismatch at one end, possibly a read error. The rearrangement uses TRBV19 and TRBJ2-7; 13 nucleotides agree with TRBD2. The germline V gene has CDR1 LNHDA and CDR2 SQIVND (reference sequence). The CDR3 spans 19 residues. The CDR3 region is CASGIWPGTSGTDAYEQYF. CDR3 nucleotides: TGTGCCAGTGGTATATGGCCCGGGACTAGCGGGACCGATGCATACGAGCAGTACTTC.

The V call is TRBV20-1, the J call TRBJ1-2; D is uncertain. V lost 5 bases and J 0 bases, leaving 13 bases between the germline ends. The CDR3 totals 14 residues. Germline V CDR1 and CDR2: DFQATT, SNEGSKA (reference sequence). DNA for the CDR3: TGCAGTGCTCGGGGAAGGAGCGCTAACTATGGCTACACCTTC. Translated: CSARGRSANYGYTF.

This CDR3 reads CASKQAGVLSATNEKLFF. CDR3 in DNA: TGTGCCAGCAAGCAGGCAGGGGTACTTTCTGCAACTAATGAAAAACTGTTTTTT. The genes are TRBV6-1 and TRBJ1-4; D perhaps matches TRBD1 (6 bases). Per the germline V gene, CDR1 is MNHNS and CDR2 is SASEGT. This CDR3 is built from 18 residues. The V and J ends lost 7 bases and 0 bases respectively, with 21 bases between them.

This chain joins TRBV20-1 and TRBJ1-1; D remains ambiguous. Germline CDR1 is DFQATT and CDR2 is SNEGSKA (reference sequence). The CDR3 has 17 residues. The V gene lost 0 bases and the J gene lost 1 base, with 18 bases spanning the gap. The CDR3 DNA sequence: TGCAGTGCTAGAGATCTAATGTCGGCACAGTCGAACACTGAAGCTTTCTTT. This codes for CSARDLMSAQSNTEAFF.

The genes are TRBV11-1 and TRBJ2-7; D is perhaps TRBD2 (6 bases). Germline V gene data show CDR1 as SGHAT and CDR2 as FQDESV (reference sequence). This CDR3 is 17 amino acids long. V dropped 3 bases and J dropped 5 bases, with 23 bases sitting between them. CDR3 loop: CASSFRFASAEFDEQYF. The DNA of the CDR3 is TGTGCCAGCAGCTTCAGGTTCGCTAGCGCTGAATTCGACGAGCAGTACTTC.

The gene calls are TRBV6-2 or TRBV6-3 and TRBJ2-7; D could derive from TRBD1 or TRBD2 (5 bases each). Trimming pared 0 bases from V and 5 bases from J, leaving 8 bases between. The CDR3 has 13 amino acids. CDR1 and CDR2 from the germline V gene are MNHEY and SVGEGT. CDR3 region: CASSYSRGNEQYF. The DNA for the CDR3 is TGTGCCAGCAGTTACTCGAGGGGAAACGAGCAGTACTTC.

The table lists this clone with a count of one. This chain connects TRBV28 to TRBJ2-1; 13 bases are shared with TRBD2. Per the germline V gene, CDR1 is MDHEN and CDR2 is SYDVKM. V dropped 5 bases and J dropped 15; count of bases not matched to a gene: 13. This CDR3 comprises 15 residues. The CDR3 coding sequence is TGTGCCAGCAGTCCGCCGGGACTAGCGGGGTTTGTGGTGTTCTTC. It translates to CASSPPGLAGFVVFF.

The CDR3 spells CSAPGLAYEQYF. CDR3 coding DNA: TGCAGTGCCCCGGGACTAGCCTACGAGCAGTACTTC. The V call is TRBV20-1, the J call TRBJ2-7, with 8 positions matching TRBD2. V shed 6 bases and J 2 bases; nucleotides not matched to a gene: 3. There are 12 residues in the CDR3. Germline V lookup: CDR1 DFQATT, CDR2 SNEGSKA (reference sequence).

The V gene is TRBV5-1, the J gene TRBJ2-1; 11 bases agree with TRBD1. The J segment lost 3 bases and the V segment lost 5 bases, leaving 7 bases of the junction unmatched. The CDR3 consists of 16 residues. Germline lookup yields CDR1 SGHRS and CDR2 YFSETQ. The CDR3 is CASSLRGTGGYNEQFF. The CDR3 nucleotides read TGCGCCAGCAGTCTGAGAGGGACAGGGGGCTACAATGAGCAGTTCTTC.

This clone was observed a few times. This rearrangement joins TRBV12-3 or TRBV12-4 to TRBJ2-7; D gene unclear. V lost 6 bases, J lost 2 bases, and 8 bases lay in between. The CDR3 is 12 residues long. The CDR3 DNA reads as TGTGCCAGCAGACCCGAGGCCTACGAGCAGTACTTC. Its protein is CASRPEAYEQYF.

This clone was counted only a few times. The V call is TRBV10-1, the J call TRBJ1-3; D gene unclear. V was shortened by 7 bases and J by 0 bases, with 13 bases between the two germline ends. From germline, CDR1 is WNHNN and CDR2 SYGVQD (reference sequence). This CDR3 is built from 15 residues. The CDR3 DNA reads TGCGCCAGCAAAAATCTGAGCCACTCTGGAAACACCATATATTTT. Translating it yields CASKNLSHSGNTIYF.

The chain links TRBV20-1 to TRBJ1-2, with D maybe TRBD1 (6 bases). Germline loops: CDR1 DFQATT, CDR2 SNEGSKA (reference sequence). The CDR3 is 14 residues long. Deletions cut 3 bases from V and 0 bases from J, with 11 bases between. CDR3: CSASTQGSNYGYTF. The CDR3 nucleotides read TGCAGTGCTAGTACGCAGGGGTCTAACTATGGCTACACCTTC.

About this clone: A junction end diverges from the germline sequence, so it may reflect a read error. The rearrangement joins TRBV15 to TRBJ1-1, with D possibly TRBD1 on 5 matching bases. The CDR3 is made up of 17 amino acids. From germline, CDR1 is LNHNV and CDR2 YYDKDF (reference sequence). CDR3 sequence: CVTSRDMQGRRNTGAFF. CDR3 DNA: TGTGTCACCAGCAGAGATATGCAGGGCCGGCGGAACACTGGAGCTTTCTTT.

This clone is labeled large. The rearrangement joins TRBV25-1 to TRBJ1-1; D unresolved. The germline V and J ends were trimmed by 1 base and 2 bases, with 8 bases remaining between them. The germline gives CDR1 MGHDK, CDR2 SYGVNS. The CDR3 runs 14 residues. Here the CDR3 DNA reads TGTGCCAGCAGTGAATTTAGGGCTAACACTGAAGCTTTCTTT. It encodes CASSEFRANTEAFF.

V is TRBV6-1 and J is TRBJ1-1; D gene uncertain. This CDR3 region has 11 residues. Trimming removed 7 bases from V and 1 base from J, with 4 bases in between. Germline V gene data show CDR1 as MNHNS and CDR2 as SASEGT. The CDR3 here is CASMGNTEAFF. The CDR3 DNA sequence: TGTGCCAGCATGGGGAACACTGAAGCTTTCTTT.